This entry describes one TCR beta chain. Its antigen is still unknown. Per-base qualities were not stored, and no clone one base away is much larger. Library method: the immunoSEQ multiplex PCR assay. A mixture of 60 forward primers for TCR Vbeta segments and 13 reverse primers for TCR Jbeta segments was used in the multiplex PCR. A multiplex PCR assay on genomic DNA amplified the CDR3 region of rearranged TCR beta genes. On the Illumina HiSeq System, the amplified TCR beta libraries were sequenced as 87-base-pair reads. On the authors' methods: In a later analysis, 70 million to 95 million unique TCR beta chains were counted across the roughly 700 repertoires, and roughly 11 million of these chains were shared by at least two donors. A nearest-neighbor algorithm error-corrected the raw reads and collapsed the reads into unique sequences, merging closely related sequences to remove PCR and sequencing errors. CDR3 sequences were aligned to IMGT reference sequences to assign V, D and J gene segments. For a sequence to be retained, a match of at least six nucleotides was required to both a V gene segment and a J gene segment. Rearrangements were classified as productive when the CDR3 lacked stop codons and remained in frame with V and J, and all other rearrangements were classified as non-productive. CDR3 was defined according to IMGT convention as the region running from the second conserved V-encoded cysteine to the conserved J-encoded phenylalanine. The earlier analysis of about 620 of the donors excluded sequences that lacked an unambiguous match to a single V gene segment. An earlier analysis of a few hundred of the donors called V segments functional above 56.7% productive rearrangements and segregating when the between-donor standard deviation exceeded 5%. A statistical classification framework was developed to diagnose cytomegalovirus status using the catalog of TCR beta chain sequences. In a later analysis, V and J genes were assigned by comparing TCR nucleotide sequences against IMGT/GENE-DB human TR gene sequences. A later analysis assigned CDR3 sequences and most-parsimonious VDJ recombination scenarios with the TCRdist pipeline. In a later analysis, every TCR beta chain was defined by the combination of its CDR3 amino acid sequence and its V-gene family, and reads without a unique V-gene family were dropped. A later analysis removed roughly 590 highly shared, low-generation-probability nucleotide sequences to deal with suspected cross-contamination and a sequencing artifact. A later analysis calculated a clonal expansion index for each public chain from normalized within-repertoire ranks of inferred template counts. In a later analysis, generation probabilities were computed using a VDJ recombination model fitted to out-of-frame rearrangements, and the results were checked against IGoR. A later analysis scored TCR-TCR, TCR-HLA and TCR-CMV co-occurrence with hypergeometric tests, applying a repertoire-size bias correction to TCR pairs. A later analysis estimated false discovery rates by permuting HLA or CMV assignments 20 times. In a later analysis, co-occurring TCRs were grouped using DBSCAN, with TCRdist sequence similarity added in when clustering inside HLA-allele-positive subsets. Co-occurrence clustering excluded repertoires with fewer than 30,000 or more than 120,000 public chains, plus five with anomalous nucleotide sharing. TCRdb retrieved this table from immuneACCESS and kept in-frame rearrangements only. Not all clones are present; in checked studies, unresolved V genes account for under half, and no reason is known for the remainder. The V and J calls and clone size come from that table; D and trimming were worked out from the DNA. The sample records 100,000 to 150,000 clones, roughly four fifths of which are singletons. 5.5% to 8% of the sample is taken by the ten largest.

The cohort consisted of 600 or so healthy bone marrow donors. All cohort members were sampled while nominally healthy, although unrecorded immune exposures were likely present. The donor was CMV seronegative and was included in the group of several hundred seronegative cohort members. Every donor gave a peripheral blood sample, and the peripheral blood mononuclear cells from that sample were used for TCR beta sequencing. The Qiagen DNeasy Blood Extraction Kit was used to extract genomic DNA from the blood cell samples. This entry comes from a study of cytomegalovirus exposure and HLA in healthy donors listed by TCRdb under 2017. Regarding the research as a whole: According to an earlier analysis of a few hundred of the donors, about 179 million T cells yielded over 90 million unique TCR beta sequences and 276 Gb of sequence data. Roughly five DR-DQ haplotypes were handled as single units for association and clustering, since linkage in the cohort was strong. An early release that covered some 630 HLA-typed donors contained approximately 300 gigabases of sequencing data and 85 million to 100 million unique TCR sequences. A later genetic analysis took genome-wide SNP genotypes for about 60% of the roughly 670 donors and used that subset as a discovery cohort. Of the roughly 400 genotyped donors, 65% to 90% were placed in the genetic ancestry cluster associated with self-reported Caucasian donors. Among around 400 genotyped donors of the cohort, an average of approximately 230,000 unique TCR beta nucleotide sequences were sequenced per donor, roughly a sixth of them non-productive. Donor age, sex, ethnicity and CMV serostatus were compiled alongside the repertoire data. An earlier analysis of 587 of the donors used high-throughput TCR beta sequencing to judge whether each TCR beta V gene segment behaved as functional or pseudogenic. Rather than drawing on any new phenotypic data, the later analysis identified candidate immune exposures from TCR beta sequences and the way those sequences occurred across donors. The aim of the study was to test whether cataloging public T cell receptors could identify signatures of past pathogen exposure. Along with the approximately 650-subject first cohort, a separate validation cohort of over 90 different subjects was used. The study profiled the T cell repertoires of about 640 subjects by immunosequencing and related them to cytomegalovirus serostatus. Class I and class II HLA loci were covered by the typing at four-digit resolution. All discovery cohort repertoires had been generated on a single sequencing platform. To study patterns of TCR occurrence, a later analysis re-analyzed previously published TCR beta repertoires from around 700 donors and added high-resolution HLA genotyping. The study combined high-throughput TCR immunosequencing, statistical association of individual TCRs with disease status, and machine learning to predict cytomegalovirus infection status. Typing coverage differed by locus: A, B, C, DRB1 and DQB1 were typed in about 620-630 donors, DQA1 in 500 to 550, DPA1 in over 600, and DPB1 in approximately 450. The study at large found these results: In a later genetic analysis, a missense DCLRE1C variant was associated with V-gene and J-gene trimming of TCR beta chains, and the association was replicated in an independent cohort. Because the 87-base-pair reads could not distinguish some IMGT-functional V segments, including TRBV6-2 and TRBV6-3, those segments were excluded. In a later analysis, more than 15,000 TCR beta sequences were associated with specific HLA alleles at a false discovery rate of 0.05. Assigning TCR associations to individual alleles was difficult when HLA alleles, especially DR and DQ, strongly co-occurred. The earlier analysis of some 560 of the donors excluded some 15 rarely observed V segments, including chromosome 9 orphons, because counts were too low. In vitro tests confirmed that a few of the cytomegalovirus-associated TCR beta chains recognize cytomegalovirus antigens. Sequencing depth was assumed to be roughly uniform across donors in the presence/absence analyses, though that assumption may not hold. Correlated functional status among segregating V segments might reflect linkage disequilibrium, but an unknown experimental factor could not be ruled out. In a later analysis, HLA-associated TCR beta chains were found to be more clonally expanded and to have lower generation probabilities than equally common non-associated chains. Only TCR beta chains were sequenced in this cohort, and the absence of alpha or paired-chain data limited detectable features. In the study, around 150 TCR beta chains were listed as associated with cytomegalovirus. Immune exposure information for the cohort was limited to CMV serostatus. In a later genetic analysis, fewer N-insertions in productive TCRs were reported among donors in an Asian-associated ancestry cluster than the 666-donor mean. Because HLA typing was unavailable for some donors at each locus, only the typed subset was used in association tests. The classifier was reported to diagnose cytomegalovirus status with high specificity and sensitivity in both the original and validation cohorts. In an earlier analysis of 500 to 650 of the donors, most TCR beta V segments appeared in productive rearrangements about 90% or about 30% of the time, broadly matching IMGT annotations. A group of highly shared sequence variants was considered likely to be a technical artifact of the sequencing pipeline. A later analysis found that most CMV-associated TCR beta chains appeared HLA-restricted, with HLA associations seemingly driven largely by CMV exposure. Most TCR sequences were seen in very few donors, while some public TCRs were found in many individuals. It was suggested by the authors that the approach could potentially be generalized to other disease states and immunological phenotypes. According to a later analysis, parvovirus B19, influenza, CMV and Epstein-Barr virus appeared linked to several top co-occurrence clusters. A further reported finding was that TCR beta sequences accurately predicted the HLA-A and HLA-B alleles for most subjects in the first cohort. In a later analysis, the rate of TCR association differed among HLA loci, with DRB1 alleles having the most associated TCRs and HLA-C alleles having the fewest.

From its cysteine to its phenylalanine, the CDR3 spans 12 amino acids. Only the CDR3 region is kept as DNA, spanning 36 bases read in frame from base 1. The germline ends are 10 bases apart after V is trimmed by 7 bases and J by 3 bases. CDR1 is given as SQVTM and CDR2 as ANQGSEA, both from the germline V gene. This receptor chain uses TRBV29-1 and TRBJ1-3; a tentative D call is TRBD1 (6 bases match). The source is a woman aged 40 to 50 in good health and CMV-seronegative. Sequenced: PBMCs. The sequenced DNA: TGCAGCGCCGGGACAAGTGGAAACACCATATATTTT. This sequence encodes CSAGTSGNTIYF.